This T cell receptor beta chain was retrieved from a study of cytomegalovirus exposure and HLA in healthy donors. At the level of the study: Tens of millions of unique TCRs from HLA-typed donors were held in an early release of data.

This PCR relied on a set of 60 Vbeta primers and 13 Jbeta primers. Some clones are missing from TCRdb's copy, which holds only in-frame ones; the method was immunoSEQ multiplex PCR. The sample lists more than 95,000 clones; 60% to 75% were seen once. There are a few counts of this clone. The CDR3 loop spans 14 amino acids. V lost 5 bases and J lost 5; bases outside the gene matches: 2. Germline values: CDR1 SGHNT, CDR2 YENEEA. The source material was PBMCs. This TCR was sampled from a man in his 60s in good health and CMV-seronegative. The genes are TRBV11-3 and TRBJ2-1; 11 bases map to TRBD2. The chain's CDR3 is CASSGLAGNNEQFF. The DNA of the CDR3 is TGTGCCAGCAGCGGACTAGCGGGCAACAATGAGCAGTTCTTC.